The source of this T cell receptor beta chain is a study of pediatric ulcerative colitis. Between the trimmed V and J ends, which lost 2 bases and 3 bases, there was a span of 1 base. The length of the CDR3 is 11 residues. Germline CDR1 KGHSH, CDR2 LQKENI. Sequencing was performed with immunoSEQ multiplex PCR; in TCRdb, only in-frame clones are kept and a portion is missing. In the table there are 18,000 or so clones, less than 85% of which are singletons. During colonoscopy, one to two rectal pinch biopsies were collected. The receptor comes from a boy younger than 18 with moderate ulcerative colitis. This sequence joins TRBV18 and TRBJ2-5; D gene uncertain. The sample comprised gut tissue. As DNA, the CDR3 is TGTGCCAGCTCACCAAAAGAGACCCAGTACTTC. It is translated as CASSPKETQYF.